This TCR beta chain was found in a study of T cells expressing NK-cell markers. Overall study: Among eight sequenced donors, seven carried HCMV seropositivity while one was seronegative.

The CDR3 has 14 residues. From germline, CDR1 is SGHDN and CDR2 FVKESK. After re-calling the 5' RACE reads, TCRdb lists one entry per CDR3 protein, DNA absent. Here the sample table reports 150,000 to 200,000 distinct CDR3 sequences. The specimen sequenced was blood T cells: a sorted CD56 or NKG2C T cell subset, CD4+ or CD8+ T cells, or bulk PBMC T cells (not recorded which). The V gene is TRBV14, the J gene TRBJ2-3; TCRdb outputs TRBD1, but without DNA this stays unchecked. This TCR was sampled from a man aged 18-70 years in good health. CDR3 amino acids: CASSHPGGADTQYF.